This T cell receptor (beta chain) appears in the sequencing data of a study of blood T cell repertoires in COVID-19. About the study: Nucleic acid was either cDNA or gDNA, and it came from T cells, B-cell-depleted T cells, or PBMCs.

Clones were read by immunoSEQ multiplex PCR, and TCRdb kept only the in-frame ones, dropping some. The data contain some 240,000 clones, almost 85% of them singletons. Patients in Seattle were enrolled during active infection, then followed longitudinally. The CDR3 is 18 amino acids. Per the germline V gene, CDR1 is LNHDA and CDR2 is SQIVND (reference sequence). Trimming at V came to 3 bases and at J to 2 bases, leaving 10 bases not matched to a gene. The TCR comes from a woman in her 70s with COVID-19, enrolled during active disease. Material for sequencing was peripheral blood. This chain connects TRBV19 to TRBJ2-3; the match to TRBD2 covers 11 bases. The DNA for the CDR3 is TGTGCCAGTAGTATTTTTCTAGCGGGGGGTACCATCACAGATACGCAGTATTTT. It yields the protein CASSIFLAGGTITDTQYF.